This T cell receptor (beta chain) was sequenced during a study of blood T cells in healthy people across ages. This clonotype was seen more than once but under ten times. Through a sample-barcoded 5' primer and a J-beta primer mix, a second PCR was run for roughly 6 to 11 cycles. Using its own MiXCR run on the 5' RACE reads, TCRdb lists one record per CDR3 protein. The table records 1.6 million or so distinct CDR3 sequences, about 31% of them present only once. V was shortened by 2 bases and J by 5 bases, with 9 bases between the two germline ends. In germline, CDR1 is MNHEY, CDR2 SMNVEV (reference sequence). The length of the CDR3 is 13 residues.

This TCR came from a woman in her 30s in good health. The sample was blood. This sequence joins TRBV27 and TRBJ1-1, with D unresolved. CDR3 DNA: TGTGCCAGCAGTTTAAACGGGGAGACTGAAGCTTTCTTT. This gives the protein CASSLNGETEAFF.